This T cell receptor (beta chain) appears in the sequencing data of a study of cytomegalovirus exposure and HLA in healthy donors. Looking at the study overall: Inside one of the first data releases sat 75 million to 100 million unique TCRs taken from HLA-typed donors.

This clone was counted once. Its antigen is not known. PCR was performed using 60 Vbeta and 13 Jbeta primers. Per the original methods: Among the unique TCR beta chains that a later analysis counted, around 82 million in all, around 11 million were shared. TCRdb's table, derived via immunoSEQ multiplex PCR, lists solely in-frame clones and lacks some. V and J calls and clone size follow that table, whereas D and trimming were derived from the DNA. Of 120,000 or so clones in the sample, 80% were seen once. Findings of the study overall: Follow-up analysis later connected one missense variant in DCLRE1C with trimming of TCR beta V- and J-genes. Within an earlier analysis, most TCR beta V segments proved productive either about 90% or about 30% of the time.

The specimen sequenced was PBMCs. The sequence was obtained from a female donor in good health and CMV-seronegative.

The CDR3 region has the DNA TGTGCCAGCAGCTTACGGGCAGGGGGCCTCAATCAGCCCCAGCATTTT. This encodes CASSLRAGGLNQPQHF. The chain employs TRBV7-8 and TRBJ1-5, with 8 positions matching TRBD1. The germline gives CDR1 SGHVS, CDR2 FQNEAQ. With V trimmed by 2 bases and J by 3 bases, 6 bases remained unmatched. The CDR3 extends over 16 amino acids.